Detailed here is one T cell receptor beta chain. There is no known antigen for this receptor. It has no much larger one-base neighbor in the sample; base qualities were not kept. The CDR3 regions of human TCRbeta chains were analyzed by immunosequencing. As for the original processing: TCRs in the repertoires were compared against a reference library of SARS-CoV-2-specific TCRs that had been generated with the MIRA antigen-specificity platform. Breadth meant the fraction of unique TCRs that were SARS-CoV-2-associated, whereas depth meant the fraction of total T cells that were SARS-CoV-2-associated. Using the MIRA data, every spike-specific TCR was mapped to the spike region that the TCR reacted to and assigned to either a CD4 or a CD8 class. Log10-transformed breadth and depth values were compared by one-way ANOVA with Sidak's multiple comparisons tests. TCRdb provides this immuneACCESS table in a form limited to in-frame rearrangements. Some clones are lacking; in checked studies, under half of them reflect an unresolved V gene, and why the rest are absent is not known. V and J calls and clone size follow that table, whereas D and trimming were derived from the DNA. This sample is represented by about 81,000 clones; 90% of them were singletons. The leading ten clones occupy 5.4% of the sample.

The time point label here, explained by the study, means: about 28 days (+/-7) after the second vaccine dose. AZD1222 recipients whose second dose came at about 4 weeks and those whose second dose came at about 12 weeks were combined into one group, since spike-specific TCR depth and breadth did not differ between the two schedules. Samples from vaccinated people were obtained from the UK trials COV001 and COV002, which included a single-blind randomized controlled phase 2/3 trial of AZD1222 (ChAdOx1 nCoV-19) in healthy adults. Trial participant PBMC samples were collected at day 0 and day 28 after the second dose for TCRbeta chain sequencing. This entry comes from a study of T cell responses to AZD1222 COVID-19 vaccine listed by TCRdb under 2021. Context from the whole study: TCR sequencing was performed for more than 230 trial participants, of whom around 210 were given two doses of AZD1222 and approximately 25 were given two doses of MenACWY control vaccine. Trial participants were enrolled into age subgroups of 18-55, 56-69 and 70-plus years, which contained about 150, 28 and 57 TCR-sequenced participants, respectively. What the research found in general, with its limitations: The 56-69-year group was small, and its depth increase did not reach significance, likely because of low power. Only six or seven AZD1222 recipients were SARS-CoV-2 seropositive at baseline, limiting conclusions about previously exposed vaccinees. CD4 TCRs associated with the vaccine covered the entire spike protein, and the dominant responses were in regions 160-218 and 743-854. No day 14 peak-response samples were available, so repertoires were characterized only after the peak T cell response. Spike-specific TCR breadth and depth rose significantly after two AZD1222 doses compared with day 0 and with MenACWY recipients. Reportedly, almost half of the unique spike-specific TCRs recognized epitopes lying outside the regions that are mutated in the B.1.351 and B.1.1.7 variants. Participants were mostly white British, with more females than males. The authors suggested clonal diversity may have been underestimated.

The junction shows trimming of 6 bases on V and 0 bases on J, and the gene matches do not reach 4 bases of it. Via the germline V gene, CDR1 is SNHLY and CDR2 FYNNEI. The CDR3 holds 18 amino acids from the cysteine to the phenylalanine. This entry keeps only the CDR3 DNA: 54 bases, framed from base 1. The rearrangement combines TRBV2 with TRBJ2-6, with 14 middle bases fitting TRBD2. Sample: peripheral blood, taken 28 days after the second AZD1222 dose. This receptor was taken from an adult who received the AZD1222 COVID-19 vaccine. The DNA reads TGTGCCAGCAGGCTGACTAGCGGGGGGGCCTCTGGGGCCAACGTCCTGACTTTC. Protein translation: CASRLTSGGASGANVLTF.